Following are 30 T cell receptor beta chains from one sample sequenced in a study of T cell repertoires in cytomegalovirus infection (dated by TCRdb to the late 2010s). Data came from an Illumina HiSeq 1500. Clones were called with MiXCR by TCRdb after fastp trimmed the public reads at Q25, and only in-frame beta chains were retained. Each entry is one CDR3 protein sequence, shown with its most common DNA and genes. This sample is represented by 250,000 to 300,000 distinct CDR3 sequences; roughly 21% of them were singletons. Roughly 19% of the sample belongs to the ten largest clones. These TCRs are of unknown antigen specificity. The label giving this sample's treatment or condition can be read as: in vitro stimulation with specific CMV peptide epitopes to enrich CMV-specific T cells. Sequencing used cultured PBMCs, obtained from culture after CMV antigen stimulation. These receptors came from a human donor in good health (CMV status not recorded). Some clones in this sample may be carry-over from other donors' samples.

This chain connects TRBV20-1 to TRBJ2-1; 9 bases fit TRBD2. J lost 0 bases, V lost 5 bases, and 8 bases had no gene match. This CDR3 has 16 amino acids. The V gene's germline CDR1 is DFQATT and CDR2 SNEGSKA (reference sequence). The CDR3 DNA reads TGCAGTGCTCGGAGACTAGCGGAAAGCTCCTACAATGAGCAGTTCTTC. Translating gives CSARRLAESSYNEQFF.

The rearrangement uses TRBV5-1 and TRBJ2-1; D uncertain. CDR3 length: 16 amino acids. Trimming took 0 bases from V and 6 from J, leaving 16 bases between them. Per the germline V gene, CDR1 is SGHRS and CDR2 is YFSETQ. This chain's CDR3 is CASSLEMVSRSNEQFF. Written as DNA, the CDR3 is TGCGCCAGCAGCTTGGAGATGGTATCGCGGTCCAATGAGCAGTTCTTC. Filled out from reference TRBV5-1 and TRBJ2-1, the complete variable domain reads KAGVTQTPRYLIKTRGQQVTLSCSPISGHRSVSWYQQTPGQGLQFLFEYFSETQRNKGNFPGRFSGRQFSNSRSEMNVSTLELGDSALYLCASSLEMVSRSNEQFFGPGTRLTVL.

The V and J genes are TRBV7-2 and TRBJ2-3; TRBD1 might be the D (5 bases). This CDR3 region has 15 residues. CDR1 is SGHTA and CDR2 is FQGNSA in the germline V gene. The ends were cut back, 5 bases at V and 6 bases at J, with 18 bases in the middle. The DNA for the CDR3 is TGTGCCAGCAGCCCCCTGGGGCAGTCCGTGGATACGCAGTATTTT. Encoded protein: CASSPLGQSVDTQYF.

For the CDR3, the DNA is TGTGCCAGCAGTTTCAAGAGGACTGAAGCTTTCTTT. As protein: CASSFKRTEAFF. The chain has TRBV2 and TRBJ1-1; D gene uncertain. The CDR3 runs to 12 residues. Germline V gene data show CDR1 as SNHLY and CDR2 as FYNNEI. V was shortened by 5 bases and J by 5 bases, with 9 bases between the two germline ends. Looking up the rest from reference TRBV2 and TRBJ1-1 gives the full variable domain: EPEVTQTPSHQVTQMGQEVILRCVPISNHLYFYWYRQILGQKVEFLVSFYNNEISEKSEIFDDQFSVERPDGSNFTLKIRSTKLEDSAMYFCASSFKRTEAFFGQGTRLTVV.

This clonotype was seen at least ten times. J is TRBJ1-1 and V is TRBV28; tentative D call: TRBD1 (6 bases). V was pared by 5 bases and J by 1 base, with 14 bases between. The CDR3 runs to 15 residues. The germline V gene encodes CDR1 MDHEN and CDR2 SYDVKM. In nucleotides, the CDR3 is TGTGCCAGCAGTCCATCCGGACAGCAGAACACTGAAGCTTTCTTT. Protein: CASSPSGQQNTEAFF.

The rearrangement links TRBV7-8 to TRBJ1-1; the match to TRBD1 covers 9 bases. Germline CDR1 reads SGHVS; CDR2 reads FQNEAQ. This CDR3 is built from 16 residues. Germline trimming cut 1 base from V and 0 bases from J; bases unmatched to any gene: 3. The CDR3 DNA sequence: TGTGCCAGCAGCTTAGGGCGGACAGGGGTGAACACTGAAGCTTTCTTT. It is translated as CASSLGRTGVNTEAFF.

This clonotype showed up just a few times. V is TRBV19 and J is TRBJ2-7; D gene unclear. The CDR3 spans 13 residues. Germline loops: CDR1 LNHDA, CDR2 SQIVND (reference sequence). V was shortened by 5 bases and J by 2 bases, with 10 bases between the two germline ends. The CDR3 spells CASSQAIAYEQYF. The CDR3 nucleotides are TGTGCCAGTAGTCAAGCGATAGCCTACGAGCAGTACTTC.

This clonotype has at least ten counts. The genes are TRBV7-8 and TRBJ2-1, with a tentative D call TRBD1 (6 bases). With 5 bases removed from V and 8 bases from J, the gap between germline ends came to 19 bases. Germline CDR1 reads SGHVS; CDR2 reads FQNEAQ. The CDR3 extends over 15 amino acids. CDR3 in amino acids: CASSALGAGHDEQFF. The CDR3, as DNA: TGTGCCAGCAGCGCCCTGGGGGCTGGGCACGATGAGCAGTTCTTC. The full variable domain, completed using reference TRBV7-8 and TRBJ2-1, is GAGVSQSPRYKVAKRGQDVALRCDPISGHVSLFWYQQALGQGPEFLTYFQNEAQLDKSGLPSDRFFAERPEGSVSTLKIQRTQQEDSAVYLCASSALGAGHDEQFFGPGTRLTVL.

This chain connects TRBV20-1 to TRBJ2-3, with 7 nucleotides matching TRBD2. The CDR3 has 15 amino acids. In germline, CDR1 is DFQATT, CDR2 SNEGSKA (reference sequence). V lost 5 bases, J lost 0 bases, and 8 bases stayed unmatched. This CDR3 reads CSAYSGTTSTDTQYF. DNA of the CDR3: TGCAGTGCTTACTCCGGGACTACTAGCACAGATACGCAGTATTTT.

This rearrangement joins TRBV11-1 to TRBJ1-2, with 10 bases fitting TRBD1. Unmatched junction bases numbered 9, after V lost 5 bases and J lost 6 bases. Germline CDR1 reads SGHAT; CDR2 reads FQDESV (reference sequence). This CDR3 comprises 15 residues. The CDR3 region has the DNA TGTGCCAGCAGCGAAGGGACAGGGGTCCAAGATGGCTACACCTTC. Its translation: CASSEGTGVQDGYTF.

The chain employs TRBV7-6 and TRBJ2-3, with a weak D call TRBD2 (6 bases). Trimming left V 6 bases short and J 0 bases short, with 7 bases between. The germline CDR1 and CDR2 sequences are SGHVS and FNYEAQ. The CDR3 sequence is 13 residues long. The CDR3 reads CASRGTSTDTQYF. CDR3 sequence (DNA): TGTGCCAGCAGGGGGACTAGCACAGATACGCAGTATTTT.

The V and J genes are TRBV24-1 and TRBJ2-3; D could derive from TRBD1 or TRBD2 (5 bases each). CDR3 size: 17 residues. Trimming took off 5 bases at V and 4 bases at J, with 21 bases between the two ends. Germline V CDR1 and CDR2: KGHDR, SFDVKD. The CDR3 protein is CATSGLFGGVESDTQYF. The CDR3 DNA reads TGTGCCACCAGTGGGCTGTTTGGGGGAGTAGAGTCAGATACGCAGTATTTT.

This clonotype was picked up a small number of times. The chain links TRBV6-6 to TRBJ2-1; unclear D gene. This CDR3 spans 14 amino acids. The V and J ends lost 0 bases and 5 bases respectively, with 8 bases between them. Looked up from germline, CDR1 is MNHNY and CDR2 is SVGAGI (reference sequence). DNA of the CDR3: TGTGCCAGCAGTTACTCCAGACGAAACAATGAGCAGTTCTTC. It translates to CASSYSRRNNEQFF.

CDR3 in DNA: TGTGCCAGCAGCCAACTTAGGGGCGGCACAGATACGCAGTATTTT. Protein product: CASSQLRGGTDTQYF. The chain employs TRBV11-2 and TRBJ2-3, with a possible D match to TRBD1 (5 bases). This CDR3 has 15 residues. CDR1 is SGHAT and CDR2 is FQNNGV in the germline V gene. V lost 5 bases to trimming and J lost 1 base, with 13 bases between them.

This chain uses TRBV5-4 with TRBJ2-1, with 9 bases that match TRBD2. The V segment lost 3 bases and the J segment 9 bases; nucleotides outside the gene matches: 10. Germline V gene lookup returns CDR1 SGHNT and CDR2 YYREEE (reference sequence). This CDR3 spans 15 amino acids. CDR3 amino acids: CASSSTSGRVAEQFF. CDR3 bases: TGTGCCAGCAGCTCGACTAGCGGTAGGGTTGCTGAGCAGTTCTTC.

This CDR3 reads CASSLSAHIIQPQHF. As DNA, the CDR3 is TGTGCCAGCAGCTTGTCAGCACACATTATTCAGCCCCAGCATTTT. The V call is TRBV5-4, the J call TRBJ1-5; D gene unclear. V lost 1 base, J lost 6 bases, and 14 bases lay in between. This CDR3 has 15 residues. CDR1 SGHNT and CDR2 YYREEE come from the germline V gene (reference sequence).

The chain recombines TRBV19 with TRBJ1-5, with 8 nucleotides matching TRBD1. The germline V gene has CDR1 LNHDA and CDR2 SQIVND (reference sequence). J was trimmed by 4 bases and V by 1 base; bases with no gene match: 3. The CDR3 has 15 residues. The CDR3 loop reads CASSIADRENQPQHF. CDR3 DNA: TGTGCCAGTAGTATAGCGGACAGGGAAAATCAGCCCCAGCATTTT.

This clonotype was counted a few times. The rearrangement links TRBV7-4 to TRBJ2-7, with D unclear. This CDR3 has 11 amino acids. Germline V gene lookup returns CDR1 SGHVT and CDR2 SQSDAQ. Between the trimmed V and J ends, which lost 8 bases and 5 bases, there was a span of 10 bases. CDR3 in amino acids: CASGQVHEQYF. In DNA, the CDR3 is TGTGCCAGCGGGCAGGTCCACGAGCAGTACTTC.

This clonotype was detected ten times or more. In nucleotides, the CDR3 is TGTGCCAGCAGCCCGTCTTGGGGACCTTCCAATGAGCAGTTCTTC. This gives the protein CASSPSWGPSNEQFF. The J gene is TRBJ2-1, the V gene TRBV7-2, with D perhaps assigned TRBD1 or TRBD2 (5 bases each). V dropped 5 bases and J dropped 6 bases, with 17 bases sitting between them. This CDR3 has 15 residues. CDR1 and CDR2 (germline): SGHTA, FQGNSA.

The genes are TRBV4-3 and TRBJ2-6, with 12 bases fitting TRBD1. Germline values: CDR1 LGHNA, CDR2 YSLEER. The V gene end was trimmed by 0 bases and the J gene end by 4 bases; junction bases not matched to a gene: 7. The CDR3 runs to 19 residues. The CDR3 nucleotides are TGCGCCAGCAGCCAAGAAACGGGACAGGGGGCCTTCGGGGCCAACGTCCTGACTTTC. Translated: CASSQETGQGAFGANVLTF.

V and J are TRBV7-2 and TRBJ1-2; no reliable D call. Germline CDR1 SGHTA, CDR2 FQGNSA. Trimming removed 1 base at V and 5 bases at J, with 11 bases between. The length of the CDR3 is 14 residues. CDR3 DNA sequence: TGTGCCAGCAGCTTAGGACGGGCCGAGTATGGCTACACCTTC. Its protein is CASSLGRAEYGYTF.

This clonotype was recorded at least ten times. This sequence joins TRBV7-2 and TRBJ1-4; D is undetermined. V dropped 5 bases and J dropped 8 bases, with 15 bases sitting between them. The CDR3 loop spans 14 amino acids. The germline V gene encodes CDR1 SGHTA and CDR2 FQGNSA. The CDR3 here is CASSRGGIKEKLFF. The CDR3 nucleotides are TGTGCCAGCAGCCGCGGAGGGATCAAGGAAAAACTGTTTTTT. The full variable domain, with the rest looked up from reference TRBV7-2 and TRBJ1-4, is GAGVSQSPSNKVTEKGKDVELRCDPISGHTALYWYRQSLGQGLEFLIYFQGNSAPDKSGLPSDRFSAERTGGSVSTLTIQRTQQEDSAVYLCASSRGGIKEKLFFGSGTQLSVL.

The table lists this clonotype with many counts. The CDR3 region has the DNA TGTGCCAGCAGTCCCGAGGAGCACTATGGCTACACCTTC. Amino acids: CASSPEEHYGYTF. The J gene is TRBJ1-2, the V gene TRBV12-3 or TRBV12-4; the D is unclear. The CDR3 extends over 13 amino acids. V gave up 5 bases and J gave up 3 bases, with 10 bases separating them.

V usage is TRBV28 and J usage is TRBJ1-5, with 9 nucleotides matching TRBD1. Germline V lookup: CDR1 MDHEN, CDR2 SYDVKM. V was clipped by 6 bases and J by 7 bases; unmatched bases: 22. CDR3 length: 19 amino acids. CDR3 nucleotides: TGTGCCAGCAGCTCATTCGGCCAAGAACGGGACAGGGTTCGGCAGCCCCAGCATTTT. It is translated as CASSSFGQERDRVRQPQHF.

V is TRBV6-5 and J is TRBJ2-1; TRBD2 might be the D (5 bases). The length of the CDR3 is 16 residues. The V gene's germline CDR1 is MNHEY and CDR2 SVGAGI. V lost 2 bases and J 0 bases, leaving 11 bases between the germline ends. The CDR3 sequence: CASSYQPGSSYNEQFF. CDR3 in DNA: TGTGCCAGCAGTTACCAGCCTGGGAGCTCCTACAATGAGCAGTTCTTC.

This clonotype appeared many times. The V call is TRBV10-3, the J call TRBJ2-1; maybe TRBD2 (5 bases). CDR1 is ENHRY, CDR2 SYGVKD, per germline. The V end lost 8 bases, the J end lost 3 bases, and 14 bases lay between the germline ends. This CDR3 region has 14 residues. For the CDR3, the DNA is TGTGCCATCGCTAGAGGGCTACTCTACAATGAGCAGTTCTTC. Amino acids: CAIARGLLYNEQFF.

V and J are TRBV2 and TRBJ1-1; a weak D match, TRBD1 (5 bases). Germline V CDR1 and CDR2: SNHLY, FYNNEI. The CDR3 runs 15 residues. Trimming left V 5 bases short and J 5 bases short, with 18 bases between. CDR3: CASSRQPFGRTEAFF. CDR3 nucleotide sequence: TGTGCCAGCAGTCGACAGCCTTTTGGTAGAACTGAAGCTTTCTTT.

This clonotype was detected only a few times. The rearrangement joins TRBV28 to TRBJ1-2; no definite D call. With 5 bases removed from V and 3 bases from J, the gap between germline ends came to 10 bases. The germline V gene encodes CDR1 MDHEN and CDR2 SYDVKM. CDR3 length: 13 residues. DNA of the CDR3: TGTGCCAGCAGTGTTACATTGGACTATGGCTACACCTTC. It is translated as CASSVTLDYGYTF.

This clonotype was counted a few times. This CDR3 reads CASSFQTVYNEQFF. CDR3 in DNA: TGTGCCAGCAGCTTCCAGACAGTGTACAATGAGCAGTTCTTC. The V call is TRBV11-3, the J call TRBJ2-1; D is possibly TRBD1 (5 bases). The germline V and J ends were trimmed by 3 bases and 4 bases, with 10 bases remaining between them. CDR1 SGHNT and CDR2 YENEEA come from the germline V gene. CDR3 length: 14 residues. Full variable domain (rest looked up from reference TRBV11-3 and TRBJ2-1): EAGVVQSPRYKIIEKKQPVAFWCNPISGHNTLYWYLQNLGQGPELLIRYENEEAVDDSQLPKDRFSAERLKGVDSTLKIQPAELGDSAVYLCASSFQTVYNEQFFGPGTRLTVL.

The chain has TRBV27 and TRBJ1-2, with 9 bases aligning to TRBD1. The trim removed 4 bases at V and 6 bases at J, leaving 9 bases unmatched. From germline, CDR1 is MNHEY and CDR2 SMNVEV (reference sequence). CDR3 length equals 15 residues. CDR3 residues: CASSSSDRGTNGYTF. The DNA for the CDR3 is TGTGCCAGCAGTTCCTCGGACAGGGGAACGAATGGCTACACCTTC.